This T cell receptor beta chain was obtained from a study of molecular identifiers for immune sequencing clone quantification. General study points: Clones above 20 RNA copies contained over 97% of effector molecules and under 1% of naive molecules.

MiXCR was run by TCRdb on the PCR reads, yielding one entry per CDR3 protein. Here the sample spans hundreds of thousands of distinct CDR3 sequences, about 25% being singletons. This clonotype has a count of ten or more. The antigen remains undetermined. This receptor was identified in a human donor in good health. Some libraries in this study had Jurkat cell RNA spiked in. The sample comprised naive CD8+ T cells from blood, with Jurkat cell RNA spiked in. Stated subset: FACS-sorted CD8+CD4-CCR7+CD45RA+ naive T cells.

CDR3 coding DNA: TGTGCCAGCAGCCGAGGGACTAGCTACGAGCAGTACTTC. Protein sequence: CASSRGTSYEQYF. J is TRBJ2-7 and V is TRBV7-9, with 8 bases that match TRBD2. Germline CDR1 is SEHNR and CDR2 is FQNEAQ (reference sequence). This CDR3 has 13 residues. J was trimmed by 3 bases and V by 5 bases; bases with no gene match: 3. Full variable domain (outside the CDR3, taken from reference TRBV7-9 and TRBJ2-7): DTGVSQNPRHKITKRGQNVTFRCDPISEHNRLYWYRQTLGQGPEFLTYFQNEAQLEKSRLLSDRFSAERPKGSFSTLEIQRTEQGDSAMYLCASSRGTSYEQYFGPGTRLTVT.